This T cell receptor (beta chain) was sequenced during a study of PD-L1 blockade in urothelial cancer. Study-wide context: There were a median of approximately 150,000 T cells in blood samples.

The assay was immunoSEQ multiplex PCR, and TCRdb's table has in-frame clones only and misses some. This sample has approximately 83,000 clones; less than 85% occur once, and the top ten carry over 7.5%. This clone has just a few counts. Time point: peripheral blood 6 weeks after treatment start. The TCR was taken from a man aged 70 or older with urothelial cancer. Material: PBMCs, obtained around atezolizumab (anti-PD-L1) treatment.

The CDR3 reads CASSGEQGEKLFF. The CDR3 nucleotides are TGTGCCAGCAGTGGGGAACAGGGGGAAAAACTGTTTTTT. V gene TRBV2 combines with J gene TRBJ1-4, with TRBD1 matching over 7 bases. CDR3 length equals 13 residues. Germline CDR1 is SNHLY and CDR2 is FYNNEI. V shed 4 bases and J 8 bases; nucleotides not matched to a gene: 4.